One and the same sample provided the 30 T cell receptor beta chains below, sequenced in a study of blood T cell repertoires in COVID-19. Assay used: immunoSEQ multiplex PCR; TCRdb lists only in-frame clones, some missing. The sample shows 60,000 to 80,000 clones, 80% to 90% of them seen only once. Sequencing was performed on peripheral blood. The origin of the receptors is a human donor in a cohort sampled during active COVID-19.

This clone was observed a few times. The rearrangement links TRBV4-2 to TRBJ1-3; D unresolved. The V gene's germline CDR1 is LGHNA and CDR2 YNFKEQ. This CDR3 comprises 21 residues. The germline V and J ends were trimmed by 2 bases and 0 bases, with 26 bases remaining between them. The chain's CDR3 is CASSQFALVGRQSSSGNTIYF. The CDR3 coding sequence is TGTGCCAGCAGCCAATTCGCCCTGGTTGGGCGACAATCCAGCTCTGGAAACACCATATATTTT.

The CDR3 spells CAWSGGVWGLTQHF. As DNA, the CDR3 is TGTGCCTGGAGTGGCGGGGTATGGGGTTTGACCCAGCATTTT. The V call is TRBV30, the J call TRBJ1-5; D remains unclear. CDR3 size: 14 residues. The V gene's germline CDR1 is GTSNPN and CDR2 SVGIG (reference sequence). Trimming removed 1 base from V and 11 bases from J, with 18 bases in between. The complete variable domain, with remaining parts taken from reference TRBV30 and TRBJ1-5, reads SQTIHQWPATLVQPVGSPLSLECTVEGTSNPNLYWYRQAAGRGLQLLFYSVGIGQISSEVPQNLSASRPQDRQFILSSKKLLLSDSGFYLCAWSGGVWGLTQHFGDGTRLSIL.

This chain uses TRBV7-2 with TRBJ1-1, with D possibly being TRBD1 (6 bases). Germline V gene sequence: CDR1 SGHTA, CDR2 FQGNSA. The CDR3 extends over 13 amino acids. Between the trimmed V and J ends, which lost 5 bases and 6 bases, there was a span of 13 bases. The CDR3 DNA reads TGTGCCAGCAGCCCCAGGGGCCTCGCTGAAGCTTTCTTT. The encoded protein is CASSPRGLAEAFF.

A note on this clone: Being one base from a much bigger clone, this may be a read error. The rearrangement joins TRBV5-4 to TRBJ2-2; tentative D call: TRBD2 (5 bases). The germline V gene has CDR1 SGHNT and CDR2 YYREEE (reference sequence). The CDR3 is 14 amino acids. The CDR3 DNA follows: TGTGCCAACAGCTCGGGGATCTTTACCGGGGAGCTGTTTTTT. Its translation is CANSSGIFTGELFF.

CDR3 in amino acids: CASSQDIRMGQQRLLDWYEQYF. In nucleotides, the CDR3 is TGCGCCAGCAGCCAAGATATTCGGATGGGGCAGCAACGACTCCTGGATTGGTACGAGCAGTACTTC. The J gene is TRBJ2-7, the V gene TRBV4-3, with D possibly matching TRBD1 (5 bases). V was clipped by 0 bases and J by 4 bases, with 34 bases between them. Germline CDR1 and CDR2: LGHNA and YSLEER. The CDR3 loop spans 22 amino acids.

This chain links TRBV7-9 with TRBJ2-3; the D gene is possibly TRBD2 (7 bases). Germline assignment: CDR1 SEHNR and CDR2 FQNEAQ (reference sequence). The CDR3 runs to 13 residues. Trimming removed 6 bases at V and 4 bases at J, with 11 bases between. DNA for the CDR3: TGTGCCAGCAGGGAGGGGGGGGCAGATACGCAGTATTTT. Protein: CASREGGADTQYF.

The chain links TRBV18 to TRBJ1-2; 9 bases fit TRBD1. The V gene end was trimmed by 3 bases and the J gene end by 7 bases; junction bases not matched to a gene: 3. CDR3 size: 13 residues. Germline CDR1 is KGHSH and CDR2 is LQKENI. In DNA form, the CDR3 reads TGTGCCAGCTCACCCGGGACAGGGTTTGGCTACACCTTC. It is translated as CASSPGTGFGYTF.

This clone is a singleton in its sample. This chain links TRBV4-1 with TRBJ1-4; D may be TRBD1 (6 bases). This CDR3 is 15 amino acids long. V lost 3 bases and J 4 bases, leaving 12 bases between the germline ends. CDR1 is MGHRA, CDR2 YSYEKL, per germline. In nucleotides, the CDR3 is TGCGCCAGCAGCCAGGGGAGGGGGATTAATGAAAAACTGTTTTTT. Translating gives CASSQGRGINEKLFF.

The chain has TRBV6-2 or TRBV6-3 and TRBJ1-1; no firm D call. The germline CDR1 and CDR2 sequences are MNHEY and SVGEGT. Trimming removed 6 bases at V and 2 bases at J, with 10 bases between. The CDR3 has 13 amino acids. CDR3 coding DNA: TGTGCCAGCAGCTCACAGTCTAACACTGAAGCTTTCTTT. Protein sequence: CASSSQSNTEAFF.

The chain employs TRBV24-1 and TRBJ2-7; D might be TRBD2 (6 bases). V lost 2 bases and J 3 bases, leaving 13 bases between the germline ends. Germline CDR1 and CDR2: KGHDR and SFDVKD. CDR3 length: 15 residues. CDR3 loop: CATSDSAGRYYEQYF. The DNA of the CDR3 is TGTGCCACCAGTGATTCTGCGGGACGATACTACGAGCAGTACTTC.

The chain carries TRBV19 and TRBJ2-7; D is possibly TRBD2 (5 bases). CDR3 length: 13 amino acids. V shed 5 bases and J shed 3 bases, with 11 bases lying between them. From germline, CDR1 is LNHDA and CDR2 SQIVND (reference sequence). The CDR3 reads CASSSVGNYEQYF. The CDR3 nucleotides are TGTGCCAGTAGTTCAGTCGGGAACTACGAGCAGTACTTC.

This chain uses TRBV6-2 or TRBV6-3 with TRBJ2-7; D may be TRBD2 (5 bases). The CDR3 is 13 amino acids. Germline V gene data show CDR1 as MNHEY and CDR2 as SVGEGT. V was trimmed by 2 bases and J by 3 bases, leaving 8 bases between them. The CDR3 protein is CASSYGRVYEQYF. As DNA, the CDR3 is TGTGCCAGCAGTTACGGGCGGGTCTACGAGCAGTACTTC.

The chain is built from TRBV7-2 and TRBJ2-1, with 12 bases identical to TRBD2. The CDR3 runs 16 residues. J lost 4 bases, V lost 1 base, and 2 bases had no gene match. The germline CDR1 and CDR2 sequences are SGHTA and FQGNSA. CDR3 sequence reads: CASSLVGTSGYNEQFF. In nucleotides, the CDR3 is TGTGCCAGCAGCTTAGTCGGGACTAGCGGGTACAATGAGCAGTTCTTC.

The chain couples TRBV6-6 to TRBJ1-6; 7 nucleotides align to TRBD1. This CDR3 region has 15 residues. The J segment lost 6 bases and the V segment lost 6 bases, leaving 8 bases of the junction unmatched. Germline lookup yields CDR1 MNHNY and CDR2 SVGAGI (reference sequence). The CDR3 DNA sequence: TGTGCCAGCAGCCTTGGGACAGCACTTAATTCACCCCTCCACTTT. It encodes CASSLGTALNSPLHF.

In this sample, this clone turned up once. The chain links TRBV19 to TRBJ1-4, with D uncertain. The germline V and J ends were trimmed by 5 bases and 10 bases, with 14 bases remaining between them. Germline values: CDR1 LNHDA, CDR2 SQIVND (reference sequence). The CDR3 runs 13 residues. The CDR3 spells CASSGQSAGKLFF. CDR3 DNA: TGTGCCAGTAGTGGGCAGTCTGCGGGAAAACTGTTTTTT.

This clone showed up just once. The chain couples TRBV14 to TRBJ1-6; TRBD1 aligns across 10 bases. CDR1 is SGHDN and CDR2 is FVKESK in the germline V gene. J was trimmed by 8 bases and V by 6 bases; bases with no gene match: 7. The CDR3 has 15 residues. CDR3 loop: CASRRGQGLYSPLHF. The DNA for the CDR3 is TGTGCCAGCAGAAGGGGACAGGGGTTGTATTCACCCCTCCACTTT.

This chain uses TRBV5-1 with TRBJ2-7; 8 nucleotides line up with TRBD1. This CDR3 region has 14 residues. Per the germline V gene, CDR1 is SGHRS and CDR2 is YFSETQ. Trimming at V came to 2 bases and at J to 5 bases, leaving 6 bases not matched to a gene. The CDR3 here is CASSLGTGINEQYF. The CDR3, as DNA: TGCGCCAGCAGCTTAGGGACAGGAATTAACGAGCAGTACTTC.

The CDR3 DNA follows: TGTGCCAGTAGCTCAGGAAGCTCTGGAAACACCATATATTTT. Its protein product is CASSSGSSGNTIYF. V gene TRBV19 combines with J gene TRBJ1-3; no clear D. V lost 6 bases to trimming and J lost 0 bases, with 9 bases between them. In germline, CDR1 is LNHDA, CDR2 SQIVND (reference sequence). The CDR3 is made up of 14 amino acids.

This chain joins TRBV5-4 and TRBJ2-3; the match to TRBD1 covers 7 bases. The germline CDR1 and CDR2 sequences are SGHNT and YYREEE (reference sequence). The CDR3 runs to 15 residues. J lost 1 base, V lost 4 bases, and 6 bases had no gene match. The CDR3 reads CASSMTGSGTDTQYF. The CDR3 DNA reads as TGTGCCAGCAGCATGACAGGGTCGGGCACAGATACGCAGTATTTT.

This clone was seen only a few times. V gene TRBV7-8 combines with J gene TRBJ1-6; D is ambiguous. Germline CDR1 and CDR2: SGHVS and FQNEAQ. Trimming left V 4 bases short and J 8 bases short, with 12 bases between. This CDR3 has 14 amino acids. The CDR3 sequence is CASSSLGRDSPLHF. The CDR3 nucleotides read TGTGCCAGCAGCTCGTTGGGCAGAGATTCACCCCTCCACTTT.

V gene TRBV12-5 combines with J gene TRBJ2-1; D not resolved. The CDR3 sequence is 14 residues long. Per germline, CDR1 LGHNT and CDR2 FRNRAP. With 3 bases removed from V and 2 bases from J, the gap between germline ends came to 8 bases. The CDR3 region is CASGFAGTYNEQFF. CDR3 bases: TGTGCTAGTGGTTTTGCAGGCACCTACAATGAGCAGTTCTTC. Together with reference TRBV12-5 and TRBJ2-1, the CDR3 gives the full variable domain: DARVTQTPRHKVTEMGQEVTMRCQPILGHNTVFWYRQTMMQGLELLAYFRNRAPLDDSGMPKDRFSAEMPDATLATLKIQPSEPRDSAVYFCASGFAGTYNEQFFGPGTRLTVL.

The V and J genes are TRBV2 and TRBJ1-6; D is undetermined. V was cut by 8 bases and J by 5 bases, with 10 bases left in between. This CDR3 region has 13 residues. Germline CDR1 and CDR2: SNHLY and FYNNEI. The chain's CDR3 is CASLPDNNSPLHF. CDR3 DNA: TGTGCCAGCCTTCCAGATAATAATTCACCCCTCCACTTT.

The rearrangement uses TRBV5-4 and TRBJ2-7; 10 positions match TRBD1. Trimming took 4 bases from V and 2 from J; bases not matched to a gene: 9. Germline lookup yields CDR1 SGHNT and CDR2 YYREEE (reference sequence). The CDR3 has 16 amino acids. This CDR3 is CASSQGGGQGTYEQYF. For the CDR3, the DNA is TGTGCCAGCAGCCAAGGCGGGGGACAGGGGACCTACGAGCAGTACTTC.

CDR3 residues: CASSQVFFGTEKPDTQYF. DNA for the CDR3: TGTGCCAGCAGCCAAGTCTTTTTTGGGACAGAGAAACCAGATACGCAGTATTTT. The chain has TRBV3-1 (or the pseudogene TRBV3-2) and TRBJ2-3, with TRBD1 identical over 7 bases. The CDR3 is 18 residues long. Germline V gene sequence: CDR1 LGHDT, CDR2 YNNKEL (reference sequence). V gave up 1 base and J gave up 4 bases; unmatched junction bases: 14.

This clone was counted a single time. V and J are TRBV27 and TRBJ2-2; 8 nucleotides agree with TRBD1. In germline, CDR1 is MNHEY, CDR2 SMNVEV (reference sequence). After removal of 6 bases from V and 8 bases from J, the junction contained 20 bases not matched to a gene. The CDR3 is 18 residues long. Written as DNA, the CDR3 is TGTGCCAGCAGCCTGACGGGTTTGAGACAGGGGTTGTTTGGGGAGCTGTTTTTT. Its protein product is CASSLTGLRQGLFGELFF.

The chain couples TRBV7-8 to TRBJ2-3, with unresolved D. This CDR3 comprises 13 residues. V lost 5 bases and J lost 4, with 10 bases in between. Germline assignment: CDR1 SGHVS and CDR2 FQNEAQ. The CDR3 bases are TGTGCCAGCAGCCGACTTGTCCCAGATACGCAGTATTTT. Amino acid sequence: CASSRLVPDTQYF.

This chain uses TRBV7-2 with TRBJ2-1, with 11 bases matching TRBD2. Trimming took 4 bases from V and 0 from J; bases not matched to a gene: 5. The CDR3 loop spans 17 amino acids. The germline CDR1 and CDR2 sequences are SGHTA and FQGNSA. This chain's CDR3 is CASSSGLAGVSYNEQFF. The CDR3 DNA is TGTGCCAGCAGCTCAGGACTAGCGGGTGTCTCCTACAATGAGCAGTTCTTC.

The chain combines TRBV12-3 or TRBV12-4 with TRBJ2-5; 7 nucleotides line up with TRBD1. J lost 1 base, V lost 6 bases, and 2 bases had no gene match. The CDR3 runs 13 residues. The DNA of the CDR3 is TGTGCCAGCAGCGACAGGGTCCAAGAGACCCAGTACTTC. Translated: CASSDRVQETQYF.

The genes are TRBV6-1 and TRBJ1-2; D uncertain. Trimming removed 2 bases from V and 4 bases from J, with 14 bases in between. The CDR3 is 15 residues long. Germline CDR1 and CDR2: MNHNS and SASEGT. CDR3 in amino acids: CASSETQTPSYGYTF. The CDR3 coding sequence is TGTGCCAGCAGTGAAACCCAAACTCCTTCCTATGGCTACACCTTC.

On this clone: Germline is not matched at one junction end, which may reflect a read error. The J gene is TRBJ2-7, the V gene TRBV7-8; 7 bases map to TRBD2. Germline lookup yields CDR1 SGHVS and CDR2 FQNEAQ. The CDR3 has 15 amino acids. The CDR3 spells CASSLAPSGTYEQYF. The DNA for the CDR3 is TGTGCCAGCAGCCTAGCGCCTAGCGGAACCTACGAGCAGTACTTC.